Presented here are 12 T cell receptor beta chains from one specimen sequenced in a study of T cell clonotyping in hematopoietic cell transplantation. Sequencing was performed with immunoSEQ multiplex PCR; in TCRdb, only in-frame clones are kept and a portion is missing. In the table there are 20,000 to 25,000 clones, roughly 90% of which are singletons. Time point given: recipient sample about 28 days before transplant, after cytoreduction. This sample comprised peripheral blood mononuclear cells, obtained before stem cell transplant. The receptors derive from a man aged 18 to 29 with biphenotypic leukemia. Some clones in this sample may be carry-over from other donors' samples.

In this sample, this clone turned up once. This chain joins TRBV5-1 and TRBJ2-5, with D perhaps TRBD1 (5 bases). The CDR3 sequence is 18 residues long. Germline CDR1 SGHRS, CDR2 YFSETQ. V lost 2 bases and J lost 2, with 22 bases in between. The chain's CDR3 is CASSFQGSLFTTQETQYF. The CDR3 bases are TGCGCCAGCAGCTTTCAGGGCTCCCTGTTCACGACTCAAGAGACCCAGTACTTC.

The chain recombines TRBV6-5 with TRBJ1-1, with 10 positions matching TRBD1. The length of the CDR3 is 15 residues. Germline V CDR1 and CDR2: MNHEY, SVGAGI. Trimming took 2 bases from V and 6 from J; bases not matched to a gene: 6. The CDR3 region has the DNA TGTGCCAGCAGTTACCCGGGACAGGGGTCTTCTGAAGCTTTCTTT. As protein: CASSYPGQGSSEAFF.

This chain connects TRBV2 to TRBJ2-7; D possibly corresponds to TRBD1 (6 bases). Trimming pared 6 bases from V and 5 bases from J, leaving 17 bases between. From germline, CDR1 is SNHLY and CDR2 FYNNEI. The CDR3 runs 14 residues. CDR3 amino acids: CASRIRQGTNEQYF. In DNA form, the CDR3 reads TGTGCCAGCAGGATTAGGCAGGGGACCAACGAGCAGTACTTC.

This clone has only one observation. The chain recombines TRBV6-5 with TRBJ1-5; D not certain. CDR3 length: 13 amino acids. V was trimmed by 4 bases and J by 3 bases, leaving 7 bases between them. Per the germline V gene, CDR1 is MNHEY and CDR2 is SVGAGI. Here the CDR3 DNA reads TGTGCCAGCAGTTTAGTCCTCAATCAGCCCCAGCATTTT. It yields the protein CASSLVLNQPQHF.

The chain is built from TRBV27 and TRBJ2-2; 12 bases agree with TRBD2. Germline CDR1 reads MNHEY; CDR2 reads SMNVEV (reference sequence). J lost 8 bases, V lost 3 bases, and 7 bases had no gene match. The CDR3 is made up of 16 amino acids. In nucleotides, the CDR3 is TGTGCCAGCAGTTTGGCCGGAGGACTAGCGGGAGGGGAGCTGTTTTTT. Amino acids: CASSLAGGLAGGELFF.

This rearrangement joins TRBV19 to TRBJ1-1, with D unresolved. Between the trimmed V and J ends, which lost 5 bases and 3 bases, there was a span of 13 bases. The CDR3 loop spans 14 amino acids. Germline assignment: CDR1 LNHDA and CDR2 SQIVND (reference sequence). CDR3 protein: CASSLSRSHTEAFF. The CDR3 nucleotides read TGTGCCAGTAGTCTTTCCAGGAGCCACACTGAAGCTTTCTTT.

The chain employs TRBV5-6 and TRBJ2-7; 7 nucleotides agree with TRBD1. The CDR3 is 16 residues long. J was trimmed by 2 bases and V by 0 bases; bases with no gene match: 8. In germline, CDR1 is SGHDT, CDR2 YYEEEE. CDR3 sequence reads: CASSLDIGQVTYEQYF. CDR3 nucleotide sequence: TGTGCCAGCAGCTTGGATATCGGACAGGTCACCTACGAGCAGTACTTC.

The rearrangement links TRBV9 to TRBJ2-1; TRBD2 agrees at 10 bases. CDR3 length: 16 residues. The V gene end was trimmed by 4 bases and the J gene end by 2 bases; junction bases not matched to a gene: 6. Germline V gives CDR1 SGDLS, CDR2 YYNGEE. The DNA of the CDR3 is TGTGCCAGCAGCCCTCTAGCGGGGGCCCCCTACAATGAGCAGTTCTTC. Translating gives CASSPLAGAPYNEQFF.

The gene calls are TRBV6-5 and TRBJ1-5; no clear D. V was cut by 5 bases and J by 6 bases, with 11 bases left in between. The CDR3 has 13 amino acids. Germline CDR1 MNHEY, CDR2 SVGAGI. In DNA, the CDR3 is TGTGCCAGCAGTCGAAGTGGGGTTCAGCCCCAGCATTTT. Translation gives CASSRSGVQPQHF.

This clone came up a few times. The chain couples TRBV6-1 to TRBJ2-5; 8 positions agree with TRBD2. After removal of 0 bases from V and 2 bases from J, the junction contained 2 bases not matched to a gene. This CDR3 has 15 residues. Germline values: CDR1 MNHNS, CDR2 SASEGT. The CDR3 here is CASSEAGGGQETQYF. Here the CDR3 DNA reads TGTGCCAGCAGTGAAGCAGGCGGGGGGCAAGAGACCCAGTACTTC.

The CDR3 nucleotides read TGTGCCAGCAGCGCAGACAGGGGGCGCGGGGAGACCCAGTACTTC. Its protein product is CASSADRGRGETQYF. This sequence joins TRBV7-2 and TRBJ2-5; 10 positions agree with TRBD1. This CDR3 contains 15 residues. V lost 5 bases and J lost 5; bases outside the gene matches: 8. Germline V gene data show CDR1 as SGHTA and CDR2 as FQGNSA. The full variable domain, its missing parts supplied by reference TRBV7-2 and TRBJ2-5, is GAGVSQSPSNKVTEKGKDVELRCDPISGHTALYWYRQSLGQGLEFLIYFQGNSAPDKSGLPSDRFSAERTGGSVSTLTIQRTQQEDSAVYLCASSADRGRGETQYFGPGTRLLVL.

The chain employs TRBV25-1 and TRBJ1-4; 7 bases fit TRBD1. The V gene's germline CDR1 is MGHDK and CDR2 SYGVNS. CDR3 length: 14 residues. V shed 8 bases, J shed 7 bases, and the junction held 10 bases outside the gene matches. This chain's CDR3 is CASAIGGAGEKLFF. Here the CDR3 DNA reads TGTGCCAGCGCGATAGGGGGCGCAGGTGAAAAACTGTTTTTT.